What follows are 9 T cell receptor beta chains derived from one specimen sequenced in a study of neoadjuvant anti-PD-1 for oral cavity cancer. Sequencing was performed with immunoSEQ multiplex PCR; in TCRdb, only in-frame clones are kept and a portion is missing. The data hold 55,000 to 75,000 clones, with less than 90% observed a single time. Time point noted: after neoadjuvant nivolumab, at surgical resection. The material sequenced was PBMCs, taken after nivolumab (anti-PD-1) treatment. Receptors originate from a person between 40 and 80 years old with oral cavity squamous cell carcinoma.

This chain links TRBV7-6 with TRBJ1-5; a weak D match, TRBD1 (6 bases). The length of the CDR3 is 18 residues. Germline V gene lookup returns CDR1 SGHVS and CDR2 FNYEAQ. V was shortened by 4 bases and J by 0 bases, with 19 bases between the two germline ends. In DNA, the CDR3 is TGTGCCAGCAGCTCGTTTAGGGCAGGGGCCCTTAGCAATCAGCCCCAGCATTTT. Residues: CASSSFRAGALSNQPQHF.

The chain is built from TRBV6-1 and TRBJ1-1; a weak D match, TRBD1 (6 bases). CDR1 and CDR2 from the germline V gene are MNHNS and SASEGT. The V end was cut by 7 bases, the J end by 7 bases, with 13 bases between. This CDR3 contains 12 residues. This CDR3 reads CASMQGLGEAFF. DNA for the CDR3: TGTGCCAGCATGCAGGGGCTGGGTGAAGCTTTCTTT.

This clone was observed a handful of times. This chain links TRBV5-4 with TRBJ1-2, with a tentative D call TRBD1 (5 bases). Looked up from germline, CDR1 is SGHNT and CDR2 is YYREEE (reference sequence). CDR3 length: 13 residues. V shed 3 bases and J shed 2 bases, with 8 bases lying between them. This chain's CDR3 is CASSSGTNYGYTF. DNA of the CDR3: TGTGCCAGCAGCTCCGGGACCAACTATGGCTACACCTTC.

V usage is TRBV4-2 and J usage is TRBJ2-7; 7 bases align to TRBD2. CDR3 length equals 15 residues. The germline gives CDR1 LGHNA, CDR2 YNFKEQ. The ends lost 3 bases at V and 1 base at J; junction bases unmatched: 6. The CDR3 DNA reads as TGTGCCAGCAGCCAGGACTCGGGACTATCCTACGAGCAGTACTTC. Protein product: CASSQDSGLSYEQYF.

The CDR3 loop reads CASSWDRDQPQHF. The CDR3 DNA reads TGTGCCAGCAGCTGGGACCGAGATCAGCCCCAGCATTTT. V usage is TRBV5-8 and J usage is TRBJ1-5; possible D gene TRBD1, 5 bases. Trimming cost V 3 bases and J 5 bases, with 9 bases left between them. The length of the CDR3 is 13 residues. The germline V gene encodes CDR1 SGHTS and CDR2 YDEGEE.

This sequence joins TRBV29-1 and TRBJ1-5; D gene uncertain. Per germline, CDR1 SQVTM and CDR2 ANQGSEA. The CDR3 extends over 15 amino acids. V was clipped by 4 bases and J by 2 bases, with 15 bases between them. CDR3 nucleotides: TGCAGCGTTGCTGACGGGTTTTTAGGCAATCAGCCCCAGCATTTT. Amino acids: CSVADGFLGNQPQHF.

This chain links TRBV14 with TRBJ1-4, with 7 bases that match TRBD1. Germline-derived CDR1 and CDR2 are SGHDN and FVKESK. CDR3 length equals 13 residues. J gave up 7 bases and V 1 base, and 0 bases lay outside the gene matches. CDR3 nucleotides: TGTGCCAGCAGCCAAGGGACAGGTGAAAAACTGTTTTTT. Its protein product is CASSQGTGEKLFF.

The gene calls are TRBV28 and TRBJ1-2; D may be TRBD1 (6 bases). Germline CDR1 MDHEN, CDR2 SYDVKM. Trimming removed 7 bases from V and 4 bases from J, with 10 bases in between. The CDR3 covers 12 residues. The CDR3 DNA reads TGTGCCAGCACCACAGGGAGCTATGGCTACACCTTC. It specifies CASTTGSYGYTF.

The V call is TRBV9, the J call TRBJ1-1; D is uncertain. This CDR3 region has 18 residues. Between the trimmed V and J ends, which lost 0 bases and 1 base, there was a span of 19 bases. CDR1 and CDR2 (germline): SGDLS, YYNGEE. CDR3 DNA: TGTGCCAGCAGCGTAGGGTGGGAAGTTAGGAGGAAGAACACTGAAGCTTTCTTT. Translated: CASSVGWEVRRKNTEAFF.